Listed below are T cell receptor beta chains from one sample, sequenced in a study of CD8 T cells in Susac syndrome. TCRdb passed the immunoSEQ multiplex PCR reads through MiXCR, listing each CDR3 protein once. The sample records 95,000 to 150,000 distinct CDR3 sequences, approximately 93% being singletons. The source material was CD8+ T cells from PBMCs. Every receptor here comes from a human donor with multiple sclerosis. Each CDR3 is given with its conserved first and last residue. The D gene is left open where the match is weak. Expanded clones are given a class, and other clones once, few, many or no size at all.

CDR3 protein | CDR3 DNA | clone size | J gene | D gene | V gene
CASSQLDREAFF | TGCGCCAGCAGCCAACTGGACAGGGAAGCTTTCTTT | . | TRBJ1-1 | TRBD1 | TRBV4-1
CASSVGTGAYEQYF | TGTGCCAGCAGCGTCGGGACAGGAGCCTACGAGCAGTACTTC | . | TRBJ2-7 | TRBD1 | TRBV9
CASSSTSAREQFF | TGTGCCAGTAGTAGTACTAGCGCCCGGGAGCAGTTCTTC | . | TRBJ2-1 | TRBD2 | TRBV19
CASSIDRRNQPQHF | TGTGCCAGCAGCATCGACAGGAGAAATCAGCCCCAGCATTTT | once | TRBJ1-5 | . | TRBV7-2
CASSGKKLFF | TGTGCCAGCAGCGGGAAAAAACTGTTTTTT | . | TRBJ1-4 | . | TRBV12-3/TRBV12-4
CASSVGLAKNIQYF | TGTGCCAGCAGCGTAGGGCTAGCCAAAAACATTCAGTACTTC | . | TRBJ2-4 | . | TRBV9
CASSLGLVGNIQYF | TGTGCCAGCAGCTTAGGCCTAGTTGGAAACATTCAGTACTTC | once | TRBJ2-4 | . | TRBV13
CASSLKTRDTEAFF | TGCGCCAGCAGCTTAAAAACCCGGGACACTGAAGCTTTCTTT | once | TRBJ1-1 | . | TRBV5-1
CASSPGGAGQPQHF | TGCGCCAGCAGCCCAGGGGGGGCGGGGCAGCCCCAGCATTTT | . | TRBJ1-5 | TRBD1 | TRBV4-1
CASSAPVSGASMETQYF | TGTGCCAGCAGCGCCCCAGTGAGCGGGGCCTCCATGGAGACCCAGTACTTC | once | TRBJ2-5 | TRBD2 | TRBV9
CATSRGGQGNNEQFF | TGTGCCACCAGCAGAGGGGGACAGGGGAACAATGAGCAGTTCTTC | . | TRBJ2-1 | TRBD1 | TRBV15
CASSLKAGFGRTDTQYF | TGTGCCAGCAGTTTAAAAGCAGGGTTCGGAAGGACAGATACGCAGTATTTT | . | TRBJ2-3 | . | TRBV27
CASSLARGQGASNTEAFF | TGCGCCAGCAGCTTGGCCCGGGGGCAGGGGGCGTCGAACACTGAAGCTTTCTTT | . | TRBJ1-1 | TRBD1 | TRBV5-1
CATRDSQKVGYTF | TGTGCCACCAGGGACAGCCAGAAAGTAGGCTACACCTTC | . | TRBJ1-2 | . | TRBV24-1
CASSLFGQGGSDTQYF | TGTGCCAGCAGTTTATTTGGGCAGGGCGGGTCAGATACGCAGTATTTT | . | TRBJ2-3 | . | TRBV27
CSVEEGNTIYF | TGCAGCGTTGAGGAAGGAAACACCATATATTTT | . | TRBJ1-3 | . | TRBV29-1
CATHPEVQETQYF | TGTGCCACCCACCCAGAGGTTCAAGAGACCCAGTACTTC | . | TRBJ2-5 | . | TRBV2
CSARDRAGGLLEQYF | TGCAGTGCTAGAGATCGGGCGGGGGGCCTGTTAGAGCAGTACTTC | . | TRBJ2-7 | TRBD2 | TRBV20-1
CATSYTTEQFF | TGTGCCACCAGTTACACAACGGAGCAGTTCTTC | . | TRBJ2-1 | . | TRBV24-1
CASSLAPTNEQFF | TGTGCCAGCAGCTTGGCCCCGACCAATGAGCAGTTCTTC | . | TRBJ2-1 | . | TRBV5-4
CASSQEFRRQPNYGYTF | TGTGCCAGCAGCCAAGAGTTCAGGAGACAGCCTAACTATGGCTACACCTTC | . | TRBJ1-2 | . | TRBV3-1
CASTLRGGAHEQYF | TGTGCCAGCACTCTCAGGGGGGGGGCGCACGAGCAGTACTTC | . | TRBJ2-7 | . | TRBV13
CASSLIPDRARPQHF | TGTGCCAGCAGTCTAATCCCGGACAGGGCGAGGCCCCAGCATTTT | . | TRBJ1-5 | TRBD1 | TRBV6-2/TRBV6-3
CASSHADYEQYF | TGTGCCAGCAGCCACGCAGATTACGAGCAGTACTTC | . | TRBJ2-7 | . | TRBV3-1
CASSPTGNHNEQFF | TGTGCTAGCAGCCCGACAGGGAACCACAATGAGCAGTTCTTC | . | TRBJ2-1 | TRBD1 | TRBV7-7
CASSSDRGPDTQYF | TGTGCCAGCAGCTCCGACAGGGGGCCAGATACGCAGTATTTT | . | TRBJ2-3 | TRBD1 | TRBV3-1
CASSLRASGRTGGELFF | TGTGCCAGCAGCTTGCGTGCTAGCGGGAGGACCGGCGGGGAGCTGTTTTTT | . | TRBJ2-2 | TRBD2 | TRBV5-8
CASSLGTGIPSYEQYF | TGTGCCAGCAGCTTGGGGACAGGGATCCCCTCCTACGAGCAGTACTTC | . | TRBJ2-7 | TRBD1 | TRBV5-4